A single sample gave rise to the 21 T cell receptor beta chains below, sequenced in a study of cytomegalovirus exposure and HLA in healthy donors. Generated by immunoSEQ multiplex PCR, the TCRdb table keeps only in-frame clones and is missing some. The repertoire has 250,000 to 350,000 clones, roughly 88% of them found once; the top ten carry roughly 0.93%. The sequenced material came from PBMCs. The source of these receptors is a woman aged 18 to 35 in good health and CMV-seronegative.

This chain uses TRBV6-1 with TRBJ2-7; 7 positions agree with TRBD2. CDR1 and CDR2 from the germline V gene are MNHNS and SASEGT. V trimming: 7 bases; J trimming: 3 bases; junction bases outside the gene matches: 12. This CDR3 is built from 15 residues. The CDR3 loop reads CASIAPASGDYEQYF. CDR3 DNA: TGTGCCAGCATTGCCCCGGCTAGCGGAGACTACGAGCAGTACTTC.

The chain carries TRBV10-3 and TRBJ2-1, with D tentatively TRBD1 (6 bases). Germline V gives CDR1 ENHRY, CDR2 SYGVKD. Between the trimmed V and J ends, which lost 4 bases and 5 bases, there was a span of 12 bases. CDR3 length equals 14 residues. The DNA of the CDR3 is TGTGCCATCAGTGCCAGGGGTGAGAACAATGAGCAGTTCTTC. Amino acid sequence: CAISARGENNEQFF.

The chain links TRBV27 to TRBJ2-7; 13 bases align to TRBD2. The CDR3 is 16 amino acids. Germline V CDR1 and CDR2: MNHEY, SMNVEV (reference sequence). The J segment lost 6 bases and the V segment lost 5 bases, leaving 10 bases of the junction unmatched. The CDR3 nucleotides read TGTGCCAGCAGTCCCGGGACTAGCGGGACGGTTCGCGAGCAGTACTTC. Translated: CASSPGTSGTVREQYF.

The genes are TRBV6-5 and TRBJ2-7; 8 bases agree with TRBD1. The trim removed 5 bases at V and 2 bases at J, leaving 8 bases unmatched. Germline loops: CDR1 MNHEY, CDR2 SVGAGI. CDR3 size: 15 residues. The CDR3 nucleotides are TGTGCCAGCAGTCGGGGCCCGGACAGGGCCTACGAGCAGTACTTC. It translates to CASSRGPDRAYEQYF.

The rearrangement uses TRBV15 and TRBJ2-7; 7 bases agree with TRBD2. Germline trimming cut 0 bases from V and 3 bases from J; bases unmatched to any gene: 11. The CDR3 length is 17 residues. Germline CDR1 LNHNV, CDR2 YYDKDF (reference sequence). CDR3 in DNA: TGTGCCACCAGCAGAGATAGCCTAGCGGATCTTTACTACGAGCAGTACTTC. Its translation: CATSRDSLADLYYEQYF.

This clone was counted once. The V call is TRBV15, the J call TRBJ2-7; 9 bases fit TRBD2. Per germline, CDR1 LNHNV and CDR2 YYDKDF (reference sequence). The CDR3 has 15 amino acids. J gave up 6 bases and V 3 bases, and 9 bases lay outside the gene matches. The CDR3 DNA is TGTGCCACCAGCAGGGCTAGCGGGGCCGTAGGCGAGCAGTACTTC. This sequence encodes CATSRASGAVGEQYF.

The chain employs TRBV28 and TRBJ1-2, with D possibly TRBD1 on 5 matching bases. V lost 4 bases and J lost 8, with 20 bases in between. The length of the CDR3 is 15 residues. Per germline, CDR1 MDHEN and CDR2 SYDVKM. DNA for the CDR3: TGTGCCAGCAGTTACCCAGACGGGGCCGGGAGCGGCTACACCTTC. Its protein product is CASSYPDGAGSGYTF.

V usage is TRBV5-5 and J usage is TRBJ2-1; perhaps TRBD1 as D (5 bases). The CDR3 covers 11 residues. The V and J ends lost 4 bases and 12 bases respectively, with 11 bases between them. Germline CDR1 and CDR2: SGHKS and YYEKEE (reference sequence). The DNA for the CDR3 is TGTGCCAGCAGCAAGGGGTTAGGGCAGTTCTTC. It is translated as CASSKGLGQFF.

The chain combines TRBV28 with TRBJ1-1, with D perhaps matching TRBD1 (5 bases). Deletions cut 5 bases from V and 5 bases from J, with 18 bases between. CDR3 length: 15 amino acids. Germline V gives CDR1 MDHEN, CDR2 SYDVKM. The CDR3 DNA is TGTGCCAGCAGTCCGAAGCGGGGGGTCCGGACTGAAGCTTTCTTT. Its translation is CASSPKRGVRTEAFF.

The rearrangement uses TRBV28 and TRBJ2-3; D is possibly TRBD2 (6 bases). The CDR3 is made up of 11 amino acids. The germline V gene encodes CDR1 MDHEN and CDR2 SYDVKM. Trimming removed 10 bases at V and 8 bases at J, with 13 bases between. The CDR3 nucleotides are TGTGCCACTGGTCGGGGGTCTACGCAGTATTTT. Translation gives CATGRGSTQYF.

The chain employs TRBV30 and TRBJ2-7, with a weak D call TRBD1 (6 bases). CDR3 length equals 11 residues. Germline V gene data show CDR1 as GTSNPN and CDR2 as SVGIG (reference sequence). The CDR3 is CAYRVLYEQYF. CDR3 DNA: TGTGCTTACAGGGTTTTGTACGAGCAGTACTTC.

V is TRBV28 and J is TRBJ1-1; D gene uncertain. V shed 4 bases and J shed 0 bases, with 15 bases lying between them. This CDR3 spans 16 amino acids. Germline V gene sequence: CDR1 MDHEN, CDR2 SYDVKM. CDR3 DNA sequence: TGTGCCAGCAGTTCGATCGGGGTTGGGGTGAACACTGAAGCTTTCTTT. As protein: CASSSIGVGVNTEAFF. The full variable domain, rest sourced from reference TRBV28 and TRBJ1-1, is DVKVTQSSRYLVKRTGEKVFLECVQDMDHENMFWYRQDPGLGLRLIYFSYDVKMKEKGDIPEGYSVSREKKERFSLILESASTNQTSMYLCASSSIGVGVNTEAFFGQGTRLTVV.

The rearrangement joins TRBV5-5 to TRBJ1-5; 7 positions agree with TRBD1. CDR3 length equals 17 residues. After removal of 0 bases from V and 3 bases from J, the junction contained 9 bases not matched to a gene. CDR1 is SGHKS and CDR2 is YYEKEE in the germline V gene (reference sequence). The CDR3 region has the DNA TGTGCCAGCAGCTTGGGGACGACAGGGATCTCCAATCAGCCCCAGCATTTT. Residues: CASSLGTTGISNQPQHF. Supplemented by reference TRBV5-5 and TRBJ1-5, the full variable domain reads DAGVTQSPTHLIKTRGQQVTLRCSPISGHKSVSWYQQVLGQGPQFIFQYYEKEERGRGNFPDRFSARQFPNYSSELNVNALLLGDSALYLCASSLGTTGISNQPQHFGDGTRLSIL.

V usage is TRBV9 and J usage is TRBJ2-1, with D hard to call. The CDR3 contains 13 residues. Germline V CDR1 and CDR2: SGDLS, YYNGEE. Trimming shortened V by 4 bases and J by 7 bases, and 12 bases separated the two germline ends. The CDR3 nucleotides read TGTGCCAGCAGCAGAGGCCCTGATAATGAGCAGTTCTTC. Translated: CASSRGPDNEQFF.

The rearrangement links TRBV7-3 to TRBJ2-7, with 7 bases that match TRBD2. The germline CDR1 and CDR2 sequences are SGHTA and FQGTGA. With V trimmed by 2 bases and J by 2 bases, 6 bases remained unmatched. This CDR3 spans 15 amino acids. CDR3 nucleotides: TGTGCCAGCAGCTTAGGGAGCGGGGTCCCCTACGAGCAGTACTTC. Encoded protein: CASSLGSGVPYEQYF.

The chain uses TRBV7-3 and TRBJ2-5; the D is unclear. V was pared by 2 bases and J by 1 base, with 14 bases between. CDR1 is SGHTA and CDR2 is FQGTGA in the germline V gene. The CDR3 is 16 amino acids. CDR3 in DNA: TGTGCCAGCAGCTTAGGAATCGGCGGATCCCAAGAGACCCAGTACTTC. Its translation: CASSLGIGGSQETQYF.

The chain is built from TRBV9 and TRBJ1-2, with TRBD1 identical over 7 bases. CDR1 and CDR2 (germline): SGDLS, YYNGEE. The CDR3 is 15 residues long. V lost 3 bases and J lost 5; bases outside the gene matches: 10. CDR3 sequence: CASSADRVSPYGYTF. The CDR3 DNA reads as TGTGCCAGCAGCGCCGACAGGGTGTCGCCTTATGGCTACACCTTC.

A remark on this clone: The same CDR3 can be traced to other DNA sequences in this sample. The V call is TRBV15, the J call TRBJ1-2; D not certain. CDR3 length: 11 residues. The V end lost 1 base, the J end lost 8 bases, and 5 bases lay between the germline ends. Germline lookup yields CDR1 LNHNV and CDR2 YYDKDF (reference sequence). The CDR3 DNA reads as TGTGCCACCAGCAGAGGGGAGGGCTACACCTTC. Its translation: CATSRGEGYTF.

The CDR3 spells CASSLWRQGSIIRDGETQYF. The DNA for the CDR3 is TGCGCCAGCAGCTTGTGGAGACAGGGCAGTATCATAAGGGATGGAGAGACCCAGTACTTC. The chain employs TRBV5-1 and TRBJ2-5; 7 nucleotides align to TRBD1. This CDR3 comprises 20 residues. V was pared by 1 base and J by 4 bases, with 22 bases of the junction left unmatched. The germline CDR1 and CDR2 sequences are SGHRS and YFSETQ.

The chain recombines TRBV7-2 with TRBJ2-1, with D maybe TRBD1 (6 bases). The length of the CDR3 is 14 residues. CDR1 is SGHTA, CDR2 FQGNSA, per germline. V was clipped by 5 bases and J by 7 bases, with 15 bases between them. CDR3 nucleotides: TGTGCCAGCAGCCCAGGACAGTTTCTAAATGAGCAGTTCTTC. Encoded protein: CASSPGQFLNEQFF.

The J gene is TRBJ2-1, the V gene TRBV6-6; D uncertain. This CDR3 comprises 14 residues. Per germline, CDR1 MNHNY and CDR2 SVGAGI (reference sequence). V gave up 4 bases and J gave up 7 bases, with 14 bases separating them. The CDR3 reads CASSFTRPINEQFF. CDR3 nucleotides: TGTGCCAGCAGTTTTACGCGCCCGATAAATGAGCAGTTCTTC.